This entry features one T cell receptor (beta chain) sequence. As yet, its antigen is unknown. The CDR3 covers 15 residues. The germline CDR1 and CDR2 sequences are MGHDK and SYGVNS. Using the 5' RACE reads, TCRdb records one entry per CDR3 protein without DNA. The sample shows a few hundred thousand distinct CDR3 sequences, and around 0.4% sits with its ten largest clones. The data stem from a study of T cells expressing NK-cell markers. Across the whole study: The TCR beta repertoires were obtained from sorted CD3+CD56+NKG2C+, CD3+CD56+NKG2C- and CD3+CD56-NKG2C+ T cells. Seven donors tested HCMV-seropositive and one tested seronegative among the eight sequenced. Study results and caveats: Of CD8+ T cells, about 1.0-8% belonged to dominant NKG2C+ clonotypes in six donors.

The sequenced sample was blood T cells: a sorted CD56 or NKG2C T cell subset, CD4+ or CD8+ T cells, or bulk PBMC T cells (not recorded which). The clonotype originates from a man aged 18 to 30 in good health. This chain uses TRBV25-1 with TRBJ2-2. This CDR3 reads CASRGPTGNTGELFF.